Shown below are 4 T cell receptor beta chains from a single sample sequenced in a study of cytomegalovirus exposure and HLA in healthy donors. The study ran its PCR with 60 Vbeta and 13 Jbeta primers. The method was immunoSEQ multiplex PCR; TCRdb's version includes in-frame clones alone and lacks a portion of them. Of about 82,000 clones detected, roughly 60% appear once; the ten largest clones hold 20% to 25%. Material for sequencing was PBMCs. Receptor source: a woman aged 45-65 years in good health and CMV-seropositive.

This clone was observed once. V is TRBV6-1 and J is TRBJ2-1; possible D gene TRBD2, 5 bases. CDR3 length equals 12 residues. V lost 4 bases, J lost 6 bases, and 7 bases lay in between. Germline CDR1 is MNHNS and CDR2 is SASEGT. CDR3 residues: CASSVGGNEQFF. CDR3 in DNA: TGTGCCAGCAGTGTAGGAGGCAATGAGCAGTTCTTC.

The chain couples TRBV5-1 to TRBJ2-2; D is uncertain. Germline loops: CDR1 SGHRS, CDR2 YFSETQ. V was shortened by 4 bases and J by 1 base, with 14 bases between the two germline ends. The CDR3 has 16 residues. CDR3 region: CASSVSSLLNTGELFF. The CDR3 nucleotides are TGCGCCAGCAGCGTGTCCTCCCTCTTGAACACCGGGGAGCTGTTTTTT.

This chain joins TRBV15 and TRBJ1-1, with 11 bases aligning to TRBD1. V shed 1 base, J shed 3 bases, and the junction held 4 bases outside the gene matches. Germline CDR1 LNHNV, CDR2 YYDKDF (reference sequence). The CDR3 contains 16 residues. The CDR3 bases are TGTGCCACCAGCAGAGGCGGACAGGGGGCCTACACTGAAGCTTTCTTT. It is translated as CATSRGGQGAYTEAFF.

This sequence joins TRBV19 and TRBJ2-7, with TRBD2 identical over 8 bases. J was trimmed by 2 bases and V by 5 bases; bases with no gene match: 14. This CDR3 comprises 17 residues. The V gene's germline CDR1 is LNHDA and CDR2 SQIVND (reference sequence). CDR3 protein: CASSVSLLRGGTYEQYF. CDR3 sequence (DNA): TGTGCCAGTAGTGTCTCCCTCCTCCGGGGGGGTACCTACGAGCAGTACTTC.